Below, 9 T cell receptor beta chains from the same sample are listed, as sequenced in a study of blood T cell repertoires in COVID-19. Some clones are missing from TCRdb's copy, which holds only in-frame ones; the method was immunoSEQ multiplex PCR. The sample includes about 16,000 clones, just over 85% of them seen just once. Sequences were obtained from peripheral blood. These receptors came from a human donor with active COVID-19. The donor label of this sample is uncertain.

This chain joins TRBV4-2 and TRBJ1-1; no clear D. V was shortened by 0 bases and J by 11 bases, with 22 bases between the two germline ends. The V gene's germline CDR1 is LGHNA and CDR2 YNFKEQ. There are 16 residues in the CDR3. The CDR3 here is CASSQDRQTRTRGAFF. As DNA, the CDR3 is TGTGCCAGCAGCCAAGACAGGCAAACTCGAACGCGAGGGGCTTTCTTT.

This chain joins TRBV7-9 and TRBJ2-5; D might be TRBD1 (5 bases). This CDR3 region has 15 residues. The V end lost 5 bases, the J end lost 0 bases, and 13 bases lay between the germline ends. CDR1 and CDR2 (germline): SEHNR, FQNEAQ (reference sequence). The CDR3 DNA reads as TGTGCCAGCAGCGACCGACAGCGCTACCAAGAGACCCAGTACTTC. It specifies CASSDRQRYQETQYF.

The V call is TRBV9, the J call TRBJ2-3; TRBD2 matches at 12 bases. CDR1 is SGDLS and CDR2 is YYNGEE in the germline V gene. The CDR3 loop spans 17 amino acids. J lost 1 base, V lost 1 base, and 4 bases had no gene match. The CDR3 coding sequence is TGTGCCAGCAGCGTACCTAGCGGGGGGGCAGGCACAGATACGCAGTATTTT. Translating it yields CASSVPSGGAGTDTQYF.

The rearrangement joins TRBV11-2 to TRBJ2-7; 9 bases are a match to TRBD1. Trimming at V came to 4 bases and at J to 5 bases, leaving 9 bases not matched to a gene. Germline V lookup: CDR1 SGHAT, CDR2 FQNNGV. The CDR3 spans 15 residues. CDR3 in DNA: TGTGCCAGCAGCTACTCCGGACAGGGGAAGAACGAGCAGTACTTC. Its translation: CASSYSGQGKNEQYF.

The rearrangement joins TRBV5-1 to TRBJ2-7, with TRBD2 as a possible D gene (6 bases). The V gene's germline CDR1 is SGHRS and CDR2 YFSETQ. V was cut by 4 bases and J by 5 bases, with 16 bases left in between. The CDR3 loop spans 14 amino acids. The CDR3 is CASSPSAGWHEQYF. The CDR3 bases are TGCGCCAGCAGCCCTAGTGCGGGGTGGCACGAGCAGTACTTC.

Regarding this clone: The junction does not match germline at one end; this may be a read error. The chain links TRBV7-7 to TRBJ2-5; TRBD2 might be the D (6 bases). Germline CDR1 SSHAT, CDR2 FNYEAQ (reference sequence). This CDR3 has 14 amino acids. The DNA of the CDR3 is TGTGCTAGCAGCCCAGAAGGCGGGGTAGAGACCCAGTACTTC. This encodes CASSPEGGVETQYF.

The chain is built from TRBV6-6 and TRBJ1-5; 10 nucleotides agree with TRBD1. V dropped 7 bases and J dropped 2; count of bases not matched to a gene: 8. CDR1 is MNHNY and CDR2 is SVGAGI in the germline V gene (reference sequence). The CDR3 runs to 16 residues. CDR3 bases: TGTGCCAGCACCCCCACCGGGACAGGGGGCAATCAGCCCCAGCATTTT. Protein: CASTPTGTGGNQPQHF.

The chain carries TRBV6-5 and TRBJ2-2; 7 bases fit TRBD1. Looked up from germline, CDR1 is MNHEY and CDR2 is SVGAGI. The CDR3 consists of 14 residues. V was clipped by 6 bases and J by 1 base; unmatched bases: 2. The CDR3 reads CASSQGENTGELFF. DNA of the CDR3: TGTGCCAGCAGCCAGGGGGAGAACACCGGGGAGCTGTTTTTT.

V and J are TRBV9 and TRBJ2-6; TRBD1 matches at 9 bases. The V gene's germline CDR1 is SGDLS and CDR2 YYNGEE. After removal of 3 bases from V and 0 bases from J, the junction contained 7 bases not matched to a gene. This CDR3 spans 18 amino acids. The CDR3 DNA follows: TGTGCCAGCAGCGACCAGGACAGGGGTGCCTCTGGGGCCAACGTCCTGACTTTC. Protein: CASSDQDRGASGANVLTF.